The TCR beta chain under discussion was sequenced for a study of T cell repertoires in cytomegalovirus infection. Overall study context: Based on public TCR beta signatures, there were indications of CMV infection and of a matching HLA type.

Germline V gene sequence: CDR1 SEHNR, CDR2 FQNEAQ (reference sequence). V dropped 3 bases and J dropped 6 bases, with 14 bases sitting between them. CDR3 size: 14 residues. MiXCR, run by TCRdb on the reads, gives a single entry per CDR3 protein. Of 500,000 or so distinct CDR3 sequences listed, more than 15% are singletons. The receptor was derived from a human donor in good health (CMV status not recorded). Some clones in this sample may be carry-over from other donors' samples. The chain recombines TRBV7-9 with TRBJ1-2, with a tentative D call TRBD1 (6 bases). Sequencing was done on a sample of CD8+ T cells from PBMCs. In nucleotides, the CDR3 is TGTGCCAGCAGCTTGACCTCAGGGGTTGATGGCTACACCTTC. This translates into CASSLTSGVDGYTF.